This T cell receptor beta chain stems from a study of beta chain features in type 1 diabetes. The CDR3 runs 16 residues. Trimming took off 5 bases at V and 1 base at J, with 18 bases between the two ends. Germline CDR1 GTSNPN, CDR2 SVGIG (reference sequence). The authors reverse transcribed all of the isolated RNA, so sequencing captured expressed TCRB transcripts. Using immunoSEQ multiplex PCR, the repertoire was profiled, and TCRdb retains in-frame clones only, with some absent. The table includes about 400,000 clones, around an eighth detected once. The sequencing input was naive CD4+ T cells from blood. This clonotype was obtained from a man aged 18 to 29 in good health. The chain employs TRBV30 and TRBJ2-1; D is ambiguous. CDR3 coding DNA: TGTGCCTGGGGTGGGCTGCACACCGGGTCCTACAATGAGCAGTTCTTC. This gives the protein CAWGGLHTGSYNEQFF.